One T cell receptor (beta chain) is described in this entry. The data derive from a study of CXCR3-negative and CXCR3-positive naive CD8 T cells. Germline V gives CDR1 SQVTM, CDR2 ANQGSEA. CDR3 length equals 14 residues. cDNA libraries for TRB were generated by 5' RACE incorporating UMI labels. TCRdb re-called the 5' RACE reads and shows each CDR3 protein once, DNA omitted. This listing includes about 39,000 distinct CDR3 sequences. Sequencing input: naive CXCR3- CD8+ T cells from blood. The sample's subset: CD45RO-CCR7+CD27+CD95- naive CD8+ T cells lacking CXCR3 (TNR3-). The rearrangement uses TRBV29-1 and TRBJ2-1; no DNA is available, so the TRBD2 call from TCRdb remains unchecked. The sequence came from a human donor in good health. Some clones in this sample may be carry-over from other donors' samples. The CDR3 spells CSVDPSGPYNEQFF.